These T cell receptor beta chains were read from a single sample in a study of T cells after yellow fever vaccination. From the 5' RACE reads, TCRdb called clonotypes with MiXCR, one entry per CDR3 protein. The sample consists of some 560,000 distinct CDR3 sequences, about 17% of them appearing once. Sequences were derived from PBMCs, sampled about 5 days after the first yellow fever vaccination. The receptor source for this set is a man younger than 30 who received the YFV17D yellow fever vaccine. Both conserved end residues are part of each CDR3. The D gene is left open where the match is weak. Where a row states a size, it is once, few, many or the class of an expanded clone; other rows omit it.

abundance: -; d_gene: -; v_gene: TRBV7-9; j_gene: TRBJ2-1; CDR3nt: TGTGCCAGCAGCTTCCTGACTCAAAATGAGCAGTTCTTC; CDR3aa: CASSFLTQNEQFF
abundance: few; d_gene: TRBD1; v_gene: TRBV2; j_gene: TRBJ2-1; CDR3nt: TGTGCCAGCAGTGATGCAGGGGGCCAGGACAATGAGCAGTTCTTC; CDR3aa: CASSDAGGQDNEQFF
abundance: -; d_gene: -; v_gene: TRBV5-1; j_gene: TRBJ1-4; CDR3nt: TGCGCCAGCAGCTTGGGAATGACCCCGGGGGGCTCGGAAAAACTGTTTTTT; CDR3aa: CASSLGMTPGGSEKLFF
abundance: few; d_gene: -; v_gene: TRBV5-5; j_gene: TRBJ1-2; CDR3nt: TGTGCCAGCAGCGGGGGAGGACAAGAAGGGAACTATGGCTACACCTTC; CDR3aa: CASSGGGQEGNYGYTF
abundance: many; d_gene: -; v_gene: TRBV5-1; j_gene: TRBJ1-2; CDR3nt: TGCGCCAGCAGCGCGGACGGATTTTCTAACTATGGCTACACCTTC; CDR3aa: CASSADGFSNYGYTF
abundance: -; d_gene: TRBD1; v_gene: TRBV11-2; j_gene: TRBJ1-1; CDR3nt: TGTGCCAGCAGCTTCGGGACAGGGGCTAGGAAGGGCACTGAAGCTTTCTTT; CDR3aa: CASSFGTGARKGTEAFF
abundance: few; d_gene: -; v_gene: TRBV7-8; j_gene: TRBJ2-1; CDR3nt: TGTGCCAGCAGCTTCCGGCTGCTCGGCCCTCACAATGACGATGAGCAGTTCTTC; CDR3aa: CASSFRLLGPHNDDEQFF
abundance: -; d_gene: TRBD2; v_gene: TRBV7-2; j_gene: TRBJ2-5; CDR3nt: TGTGCCAGCAGCTCCCTGCGGGGGTTCCAAGAGACCCAGTACTTC; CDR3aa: CASSSLRGFQETQYF
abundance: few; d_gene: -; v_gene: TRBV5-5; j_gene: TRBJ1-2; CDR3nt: TGTGCCAGCAGCTTGAGCGTCAGCGAGTATGGCTACACCTTC; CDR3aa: CASSLSVSEYGYTF
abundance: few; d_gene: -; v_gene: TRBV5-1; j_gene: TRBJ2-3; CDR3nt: TGCGCCAGCAGGTTCCTCGCCCTTGGCACAGATACGCAGTATTTT; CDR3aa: CASRFLALGTDTQYF
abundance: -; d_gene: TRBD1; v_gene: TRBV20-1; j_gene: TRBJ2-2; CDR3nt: TGCAGTGCACGCCCTTTTAACAGGGGGACCGGGGAGCTGTTTTTT; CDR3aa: CSARPFNRGTGELFF
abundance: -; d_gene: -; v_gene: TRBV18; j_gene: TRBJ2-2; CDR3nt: TGTGCCAGCTCACCAACTAGCCTGGGTACCGGGGAGCTGTTTTTT; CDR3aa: CASSPTSLGTGELFF
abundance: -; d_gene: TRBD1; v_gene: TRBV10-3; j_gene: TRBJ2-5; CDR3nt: TGTGCCATCAGTGGGACAGGGTTGGAGACCCAGTACTTC; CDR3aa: CAISGTGLETQYF
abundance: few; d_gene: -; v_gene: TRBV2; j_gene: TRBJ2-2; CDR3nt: TGTGCCAGCACAAGAACCACCGGGGAGCTGTTTTTT; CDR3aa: CASTRTTGELFF
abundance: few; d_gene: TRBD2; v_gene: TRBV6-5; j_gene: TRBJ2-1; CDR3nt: TGTGCCAGCAGTTACTCCGGCGGGGGGCCTCCCGATGAGCAGTTCTTC; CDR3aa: CASSYSGGGPPDEQFF
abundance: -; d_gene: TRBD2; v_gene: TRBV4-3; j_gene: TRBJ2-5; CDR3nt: TGCGCCAGCAGCCAAGTCGGGGGGGGCCAAGAGACCCAGTACTTC; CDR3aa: CASSQVGGGQETQYF
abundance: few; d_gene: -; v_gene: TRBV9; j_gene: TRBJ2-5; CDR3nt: TGTGCCAGCAGCGCCTACGCCCAAGAGACCCAGTACTTC; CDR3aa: CASSAYAQETQYF
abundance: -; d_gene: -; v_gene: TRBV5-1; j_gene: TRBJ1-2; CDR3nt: TGCGCCAGCAGCTTGTCCCCGGACAGCCGGGGCTACACCTTC; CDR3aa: CASSLSPDSRGYTF
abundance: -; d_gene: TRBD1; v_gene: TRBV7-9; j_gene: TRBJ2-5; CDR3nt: TGTGCCAGCGCATACAGGGGGCGCGGGGAGACCCAGTACTTC; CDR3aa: CASAYRGRGETQYF
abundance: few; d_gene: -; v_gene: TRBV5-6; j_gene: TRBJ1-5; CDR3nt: TGTGCCAGCAGGTCCTGGGGGTTTAGCAATCAGCCCCAGCATTTT; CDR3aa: CASRSWGFSNQPQHF
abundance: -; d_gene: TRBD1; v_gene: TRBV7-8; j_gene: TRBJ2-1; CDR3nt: TGTGCCAGCAGCTCACATGGACAGGGTGGTGAGCAGTTCTTC; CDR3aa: CASSSHGQGGEQFF
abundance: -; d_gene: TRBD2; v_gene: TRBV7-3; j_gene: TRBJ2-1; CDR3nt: TGTGCCAGCAGCTTAAGGCGCCCAGCGGGGTATAGTTGGGGGGACAATGAGCAGTTCTTC; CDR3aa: CASSLRRPAGYSWGDNEQFF
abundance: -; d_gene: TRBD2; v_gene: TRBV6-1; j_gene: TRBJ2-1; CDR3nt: TGTGCCAGCACCTCCCTGAGGGCGGGGGGCGCCTTAAATGAGCAGTTCTTC; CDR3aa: CASTSLRAGGALNEQFF
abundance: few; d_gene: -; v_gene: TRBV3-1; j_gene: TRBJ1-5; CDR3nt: TGTGCCAGCAGCCAAGGATCCCACCAGCCCCAGCATTTT; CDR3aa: CASSQGSHQPQHF
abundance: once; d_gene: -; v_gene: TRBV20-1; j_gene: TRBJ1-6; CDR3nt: TGCAGTGCTAGAGGAATAAGCTCCTATAATTCACCCCTCCACTTT; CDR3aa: CSARGISSYNSPLHF
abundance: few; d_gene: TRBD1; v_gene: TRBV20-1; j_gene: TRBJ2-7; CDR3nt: TGCAGTGCTAGAGAGGGACAGGGCCTCCGTGAGCAGTACTTC; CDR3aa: CSAREGQGLREQYF
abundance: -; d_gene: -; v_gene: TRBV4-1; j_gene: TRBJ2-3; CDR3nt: TGCGCCAGCAGCCAAGAATTGGGGGTTGGGGGGCCTGGAGATACGCAGTATTTT; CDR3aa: CASSQELGVGGPGDTQYF
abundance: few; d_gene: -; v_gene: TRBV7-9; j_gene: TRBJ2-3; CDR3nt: TGTGCCAGCAGCTCAGTCTCTCCTAGTAACACAGATACGCAGTATTTT; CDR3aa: CASSSVSPSNTDTQYF
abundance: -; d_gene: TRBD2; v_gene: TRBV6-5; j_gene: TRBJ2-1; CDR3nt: TGTGCCAGCAGTTACGGGACTAGTAGTATCCATGAGCAGTTCTTC; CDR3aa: CASSYGTSSIHEQFF
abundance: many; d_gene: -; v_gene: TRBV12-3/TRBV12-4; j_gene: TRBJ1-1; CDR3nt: TGTGCCAGCATTGGGGGGGCGTTAGGCACTGAAGCTTTCTTT; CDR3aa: CASIGGALGTEAFF
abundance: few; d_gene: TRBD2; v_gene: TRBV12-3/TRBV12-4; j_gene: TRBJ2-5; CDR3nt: TGTGCCAGCAACCGCGGGGGTCCGGGCCAAGAGACCCAGTACTTC; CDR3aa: CASNRGGPGQETQYF
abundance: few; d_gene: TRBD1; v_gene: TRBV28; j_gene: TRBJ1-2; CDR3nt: TGTGCCAGCTGGACAGGGAGCGGCTATGGCTACACCTTC; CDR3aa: CASWTGSGYGYTF
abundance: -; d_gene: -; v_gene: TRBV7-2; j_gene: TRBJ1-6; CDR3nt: TGTGCCAGCAGCCCAAGGCACTCCTATAATTCACCCCTCCACTTT; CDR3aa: CASSPRHSYNSPLHF
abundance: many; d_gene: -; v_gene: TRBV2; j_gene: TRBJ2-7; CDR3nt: TGTGCCAGCAGCGAGCAGTACTTC; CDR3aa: CASSEQYF
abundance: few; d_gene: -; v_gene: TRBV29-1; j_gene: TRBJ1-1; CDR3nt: TGCAGCGTTGGTGTGGGGACTGAAGCTTTCTTT; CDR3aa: CSVGVGTEAFF
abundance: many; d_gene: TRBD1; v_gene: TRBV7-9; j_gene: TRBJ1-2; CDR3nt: TGTGCCAGCAGCGACCTACAGGGGGTCTACACCTTC; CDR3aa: CASSDLQGVYTF
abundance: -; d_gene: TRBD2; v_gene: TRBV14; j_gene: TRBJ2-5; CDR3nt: TGTGCCAGCAGCCACAGGTCCTACTCACTAGCGGGGAGGGAGACCCAGTACTTC; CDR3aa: CASSHRSYSLAGRETQYF
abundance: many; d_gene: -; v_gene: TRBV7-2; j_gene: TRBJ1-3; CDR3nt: TGTGCCAGCAGCATTTCTGGAAACACCATATATTTT; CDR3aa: CASSISGNTIYF
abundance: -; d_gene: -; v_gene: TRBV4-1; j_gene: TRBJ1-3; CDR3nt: TGCGCCAGCAGGCCTACGGAAGCTCTCGGAAACACCATATATTTT; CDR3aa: CASRPTEALGNTIYF
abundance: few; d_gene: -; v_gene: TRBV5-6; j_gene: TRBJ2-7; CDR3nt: TGTGCCAGCAGCTTCGTCGCGGCTACCTACGAGCAGTACTTC; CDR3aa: CASSFVAATYEQYF
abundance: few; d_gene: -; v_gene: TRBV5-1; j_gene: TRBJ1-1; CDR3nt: TGCGCCAGCAGTGAGACAGACTCGACTGAAGCTTTCTTT; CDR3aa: CASSETDSTEAFF
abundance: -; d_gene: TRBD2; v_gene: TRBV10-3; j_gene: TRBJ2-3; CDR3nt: TGTGCCACCGTAGCGCAGGGAGCGGGGGGGGTTCGGGATACGCAGTATTTT; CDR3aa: CATVAQGAGGVRDTQYF
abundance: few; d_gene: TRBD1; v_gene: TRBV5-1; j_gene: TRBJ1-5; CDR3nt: TGCGCCAGCAGCCTGGACGGGACAGCCCAGGGTCAGCCCCAGCATTTT; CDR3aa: CASSLDGTAQGQPQHF
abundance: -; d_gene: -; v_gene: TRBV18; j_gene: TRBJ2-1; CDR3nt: TGTGCCAGCTCACCACCGGGCGAGAGCTCCTACAATGAGCAGTTCTTC; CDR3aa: CASSPPGESSYNEQFF
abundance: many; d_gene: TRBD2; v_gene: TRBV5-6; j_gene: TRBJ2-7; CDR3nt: TGTGCCAGCAGCGTACTAGCGTCCTACGAGCAGTACTTC; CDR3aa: CASSVLASYEQYF
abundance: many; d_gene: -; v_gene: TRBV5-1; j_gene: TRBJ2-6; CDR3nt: TGCGCCAGCAGCACCACCTCGGGGGCTGGGGCCAACGTCCTGACTTTC; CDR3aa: CASSTTSGAGANVLTF
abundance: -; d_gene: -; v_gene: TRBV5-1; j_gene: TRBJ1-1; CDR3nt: TGCGCCAGCAGAGACCTCGCAAACACTGAAGCTTTCTTT; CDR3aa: CASRDLANTEAFF
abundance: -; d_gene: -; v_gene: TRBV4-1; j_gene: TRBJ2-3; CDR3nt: TGCGCCAGCAGCCAAGGTTGGTCAGATACGCAGTATTTT; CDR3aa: CASSQGWSDTQYF
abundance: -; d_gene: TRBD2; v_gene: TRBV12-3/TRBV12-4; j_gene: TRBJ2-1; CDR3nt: TGTGCCAGCAGTTTAGTTACAGGGATGACTAGCGACCACTCAAATGAGCAGTTCTTC; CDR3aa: CASSLVTGMTSDHSNEQFF
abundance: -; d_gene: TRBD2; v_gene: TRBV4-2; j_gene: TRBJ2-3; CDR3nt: TGTGCCAGCAGCCAAGAAGTACTTAGCGGGTCTGGGAATACGCAGTATTTT; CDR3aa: CASSQEVLSGSGNTQYF
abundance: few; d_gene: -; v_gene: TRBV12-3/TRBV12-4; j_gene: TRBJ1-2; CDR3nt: TGTGCCAGCAGTTTTGCGCGGAGTAACTATGGCTACACCTTC; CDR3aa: CASSFARSNYGYTF
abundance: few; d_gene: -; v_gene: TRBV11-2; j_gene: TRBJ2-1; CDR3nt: TGTGCCAGCAGCTTCCGTCTTTCCTACAATGAGCAGTTCTTC; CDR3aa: CASSFRLSYNEQFF
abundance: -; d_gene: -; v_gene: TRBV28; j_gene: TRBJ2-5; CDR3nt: TGTGCCAGCAGTTTATACCGGGATACCCAAGAGACCCAGTACTTC; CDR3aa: CASSLYRDTQETQYF